The 17 T cell receptor beta chains listed next were all sequenced from one sample in a study of post-analysis software for immune sequencing data. The study's findings and limits: The five TRBV segments detected at higher frequency in patients than in controls included TRBV5-6, TRBV5-1 and TRBV20-1.

No antigen is known for these receptors. Tagging with unique molecular identifiers was a feature of the TCR beta cDNA libraries. Via MiXCR, TCRdb re-called the PCR reads, giving one row per CDR3 protein. The table records 750,000 to 950,000 distinct CDR3 sequences, 35% to 55% of them present only once. The sequenced sample was blood. The source of these receptors is a girl between 5 and 17 years old with multiple sclerosis.

This clonotype has more than one count but fewer than ten. The chain carries TRBV29-1 and TRBJ1-1; D is undetermined. The CDR3 totals 11 residues. Germline CDR1 reads SQVTM; CDR2 reads ANQGSEA. Trimming took 3 bases from V and 6 from J, leaving 8 bases between them. The CDR3 DNA sequence: TGCAGCGTTGATGGTCGGGCTGAAGCTTTCTTT. Protein: CSVDGRAEAFF.

This clonotype was counted a few times. V and J are TRBV20-1 and TRBJ2-3; 9 bases match TRBD2. This CDR3 has 14 residues. Trimming removed 6 bases from V and 1 base from J; junction bases left unmatched: 5. Germline V lookup: CDR1 DFQATT, CDR2 SNEGSKA (reference sequence). The CDR3 region has the DNA TGCAGTGCGCCGCGGGAGGGACGCACAGATACGCAGTATTTT. Translated: CSAPREGRTDTQYF.

The chain recombines TRBV2 with TRBJ2-3; 8 bases agree with TRBD1. Germline CDR1 SNHLY, CDR2 FYNNEI. This CDR3 is 15 amino acids long. V lost 5 bases to trimming and J lost 3 bases; unmatched junction nucleotides: 7. CDR3 in amino acids: CASSPGRGRTDTQYF. DNA of the CDR3: TGTGCCAGCAGTCCTGGCAGGGGGCGAACAGATACGCAGTATTTT.

V and J are TRBV7-9 and TRBJ2-3, with TRBD2 matching over 8 bases. This CDR3 comprises 16 residues. Trimming took 1 base from V and 4 from J; bases not matched to a gene: 7. Looked up from germline, CDR1 is SEHNR and CDR2 is FQNEAQ (reference sequence). Here the CDR3 DNA reads TGTGCCAGCAGCTTAGGAAGCGGGAGTGGCTCAGATACGCAGTATTTT. Its translation is CASSLGSGSGSDTQYF. The entire variable domain, with the rest obtained from reference TRBV7-9 and TRBJ2-3, is as follows: DTGVSQNPRHKITKRGQNVTFRCDPISEHNRLYWYRQTLGQGPEFLTYFQNEAQLEKSRLLSDRFSAERPKGSFSTLEIQRTEQGDSAMYLCASSLGSGSGSDTQYFGPGTRLTVL.

The chain joins TRBV11-2 to TRBJ2-7; D perhaps matches TRBD2 (7 bases). The CDR3 is 16 amino acids. The V and J ends lost 1 base and 5 bases respectively, with 18 bases between them. Germline V gene lookup returns CDR1 SGHAT and CDR2 FQNNGV. The CDR3 protein is CASSLGLAAEGDEQYF. The CDR3 DNA sequence: TGTGCCAGCAGCTTAGGTCTAGCGGCCGAGGGGGACGAGCAGTACTTC.

The chain is built from TRBV5-5 and TRBJ2-1; unclear D gene. Germline loops: CDR1 SGHKS, CDR2 YYEKEE (reference sequence). With 3 bases removed from V and 5 bases from J, the gap between germline ends came to 21 bases. CDR3 length: 17 residues. The CDR3 loop is CASSWGSRYMWNNEQFF. The DNA for the CDR3 is TGTGCCAGCAGCTGGGGAAGTCGTTACATGTGGAACAATGAGCAGTTCTTC.

The chain is built from TRBV29-1 and TRBJ2-1; a weak D match, TRBD1 (6 bases). Trimming stripped 4 bases from V and 7 bases from J, with 14 bases between. The CDR3 is 13 residues long. Germline V gene data show CDR1 as SQVTM and CDR2 as ANQGSEA. The CDR3 coding sequence is TGCAGCGTTGGGCAGGGGTTTGGTAATGAGCAGTTCTTC. Translating it yields CSVGQGFGNEQFF.

About this clonotype: The junction departs from germline at one end; a sequencing error may be responsible. This chain links TRBV15 with TRBJ2-1, with TRBD2 identical over 7 bases. The CDR3 consists of 16 residues. Germline V gene sequence: CDR1 LNHNV, CDR2 YYDKDF (reference sequence). CDR3 loop: CATCRDEKRENYEQFF. CDR3 bases: TGTGCCACCTGCAGAGATGAAAAGCGGGAAAACTATGAGCAGTTCTTC.

This clonotype was recorded a few times. This chain connects TRBV29-1 to TRBJ2-3, with D unresolved. V was cut by 7 bases and J by 4 bases, with 15 bases left in between. This CDR3 spans 13 amino acids. Per the germline V gene, CDR1 is SQVTM and CDR2 is ANQGSEA. The CDR3 bases are TGCAGCGGAGTCCGTTCGGTTGCAGATACGCAGTATTTT. This encodes CSGVRSVADTQYF.

Only a few counts were recorded for this clonotype. The chain is built from TRBV25-1 and TRBJ2-7, with 7 bases identical to TRBD1. With V trimmed by 5 bases and J by 0 bases, 10 bases remained unmatched. Per the germline V gene, CDR1 is MGHDK and CDR2 is SYGVNS. The CDR3 consists of 16 residues. Here the CDR3 reads CASSLRTGGFSYEQYF. The CDR3 DNA follows: TGTGCCAGCAGTCTCCGGACAGGAGGTTTCTCCTACGAGCAGTACTTC.

This chain uses TRBV3-1 with TRBJ2-3, with 14 bases that match TRBD2. Per the germline V gene, CDR1 is LGHDT and CDR2 is YNNKEL (reference sequence). J lost 5 bases, V lost 1 base, and 5 bases had no gene match. This CDR3 comprises 17 residues. This chain's CDR3 is CASSQGLAGGSGDTQYF. The CDR3 DNA reads as TGTGCCAGCAGCCAAGGACTAGCGGGAGGGTCCGGAGATACGCAGTATTTT.

The chain links TRBV7-9 to TRBJ2-3, with a possible D match to TRBD1 (5 bases). Trimming shortened V by 6 bases and J by 2 bases, and 15 bases separated the two germline ends. The CDR3 is made up of 15 amino acids. CDR1 is SEHNR, CDR2 FQNEAQ, per germline (reference sequence). The CDR3 here is CASRDWGGHTDTQYF. The CDR3 DNA reads as TGTGCCAGCAGAGACTGGGGCGGACACACAGATACGCAGTATTTT.

This clonotype was seen only a few times. For the CDR3, the DNA is TGTGCCAGCAGCTTAGGGGGGATGGACATTCAGTACTTC. Translated, it gives CASSLGGMDIQYF. The V and J genes are TRBV7-9 and TRBJ2-4; D might be TRBD1 or TRBD2, each matching 5 bases. Per germline, CDR1 SEHNR and CDR2 FQNEAQ (reference sequence). V lost 1 base to trimming and J lost 8 bases, with 9 bases between them. CDR3 length: 13 residues. Full variable domain (missing parts from reference TRBV7-9 and TRBJ2-4): DTGVSQNPRHKITKRGQNVTFRCDPISEHNRLYWYRQTLGQGPEFLTYFQNEAQLEKSRLLSDRFSAERPKGSFSTLEIQRTEQGDSAMYLCASSLGGMDIQYFGAGTRLSVL.

In its sample, this clonotype was seen a few times. The genes are TRBV20-1 and TRBJ1-4; the D is unclear. Trimming left V 6 bases short and J 8 bases short, with 13 bases between. Germline V gene data show CDR1 as DFQATT and CDR2 as SNEGSKA (reference sequence). The CDR3 contains 12 residues. The CDR3 DNA follows: TGCAGTGCGTTCGGGGTCGGAGAAAAACTGTTTTTT. It translates to CSAFGVGEKLFF.

The rearrangement uses TRBV12-3 or TRBV12-4 and TRBJ2-7; TRBD1 agrees at 8 bases. V lost 5 bases to trimming and J lost 5 bases; unmatched junction nucleotides: 5. The CDR3 totals 13 residues. This chain's CDR3 is CASSRQTGDEQYF. In DNA form, the CDR3 reads TGTGCCAGCAGTAGACAGACAGGGGACGAGCAGTACTTC.

Comments on this clonotype: Compared with germline, one end of the junction differs, possibly owing to a read error. J is TRBJ2-1 and V is TRBV4-2; 15 nucleotides line up with TRBD2. The CDR3 is made up of 16 amino acids. The germline CDR1 and CDR2 sequences are LGHNA and YNFKEQ. The CDR3 sequence is CASRQEGLAGGGEQFF. The CDR3 DNA reads as TGTGCCAGCAGACAAGAAGGACTAGCGGGAGGGGGTGAGCAGTTCTTC.

The V gene is TRBV6-1, the J gene TRBJ2-3, with TRBD2 matching 8 bases. CDR1 MNHNS and CDR2 SASEGT come from the germline V gene. Trimming removed 8 bases from V and 4 bases from J; junction bases left unmatched: 20. This CDR3 contains 18 residues. The CDR3: CASPRSKRESVTADTQYF. The CDR3 DNA reads TGTGCCAGCCCCCGGAGCAAGCGGGAGTCCGTGACGGCAGATACGCAGTATTTT.